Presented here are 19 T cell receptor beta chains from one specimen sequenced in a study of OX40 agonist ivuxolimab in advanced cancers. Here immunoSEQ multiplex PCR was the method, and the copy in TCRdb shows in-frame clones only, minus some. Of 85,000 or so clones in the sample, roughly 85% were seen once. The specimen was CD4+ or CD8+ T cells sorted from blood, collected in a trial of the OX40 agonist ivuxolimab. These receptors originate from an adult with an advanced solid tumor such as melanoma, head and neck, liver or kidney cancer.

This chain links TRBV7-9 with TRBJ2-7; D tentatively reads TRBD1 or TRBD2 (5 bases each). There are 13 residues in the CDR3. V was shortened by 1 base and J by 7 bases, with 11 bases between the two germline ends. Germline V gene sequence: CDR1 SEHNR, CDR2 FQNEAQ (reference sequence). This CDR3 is CASSLGDLGEQYF. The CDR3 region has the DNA TGTGCCAGCAGCTTAGGGGACCTGGGGGAGCAGTACTTC. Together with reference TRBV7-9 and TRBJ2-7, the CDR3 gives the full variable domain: DTGVSQNPRHKITKRGQNVTFRCDPISEHNRLYWYRQTLGQGPEFLTYFQNEAQLEKSRLLSDRFSAERPKGSFSTLEIQRTEQGDSAMYLCASSLGDLGEQYFGPGTRLTVT.

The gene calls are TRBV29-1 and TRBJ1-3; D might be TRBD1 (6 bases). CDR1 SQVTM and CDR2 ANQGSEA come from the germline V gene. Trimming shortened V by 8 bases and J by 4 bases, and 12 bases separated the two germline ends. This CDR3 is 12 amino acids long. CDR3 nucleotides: TGCAGCTGTGGACAGCCCGGAAACACCATATATTTT. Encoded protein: CSCGQPGNTIYF.

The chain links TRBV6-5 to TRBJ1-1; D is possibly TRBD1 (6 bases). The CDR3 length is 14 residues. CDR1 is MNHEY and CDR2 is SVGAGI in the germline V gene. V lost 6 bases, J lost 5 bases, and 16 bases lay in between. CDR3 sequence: CASRTGREGTEAFF. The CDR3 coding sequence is TGTGCCAGCAGAACAGGGCGTGAGGGGACTGAAGCTTTCTTT.

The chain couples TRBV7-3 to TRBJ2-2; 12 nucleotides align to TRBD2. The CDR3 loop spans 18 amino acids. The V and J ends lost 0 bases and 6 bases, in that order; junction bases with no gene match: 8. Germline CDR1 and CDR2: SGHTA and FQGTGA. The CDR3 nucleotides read TGTGCCAGCAGCTTAACACTACCGACTAGCGGGGGCCCCGGGGAGCTGTTTTTT. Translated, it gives CASSLTLPTSGGPGELFF.

In nucleotides, the CDR3 is TGTGCCAGCAATCAACAGGGGCCAACCTACGAGCAGTACTTC. The encoded protein is CASNQQGPTYEQYF. The rearrangement joins TRBV28 to TRBJ2-5, with 7 nucleotides matching TRBD1. With the DNA end fitting TRBJ2-7 better, the J assignment may be wrong. Germline lookup yields CDR1 MDHEN and CDR2 SYDVKM. The length of the CDR3 is 14 residues.

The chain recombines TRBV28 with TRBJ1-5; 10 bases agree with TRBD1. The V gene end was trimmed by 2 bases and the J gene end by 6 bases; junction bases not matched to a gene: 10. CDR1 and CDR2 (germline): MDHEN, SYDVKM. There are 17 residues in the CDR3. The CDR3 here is CASSLGSGTGAGQPQHF. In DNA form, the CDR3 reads TGTGCCAGCAGTTTAGGTAGCGGGACAGGGGCCGGTCAGCCCCAGCATTTT.

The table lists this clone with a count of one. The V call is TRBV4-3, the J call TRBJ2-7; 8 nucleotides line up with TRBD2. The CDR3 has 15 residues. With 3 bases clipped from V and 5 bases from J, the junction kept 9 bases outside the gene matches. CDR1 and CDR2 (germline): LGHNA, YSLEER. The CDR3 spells CASSQSSGSPHEQYF. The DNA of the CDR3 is TGCGCCAGCAGCCAGTCGAGCGGGAGCCCGCACGAGCAGTACTTC.

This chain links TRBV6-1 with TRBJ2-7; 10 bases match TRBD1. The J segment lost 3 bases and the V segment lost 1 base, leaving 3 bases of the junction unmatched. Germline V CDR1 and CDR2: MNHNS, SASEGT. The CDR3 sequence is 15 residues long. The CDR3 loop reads CASSEGTGGFYEQYF. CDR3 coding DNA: TGTGCCAGCAGTGAAGGGACAGGGGGTTTCTACGAGCAGTACTTC.

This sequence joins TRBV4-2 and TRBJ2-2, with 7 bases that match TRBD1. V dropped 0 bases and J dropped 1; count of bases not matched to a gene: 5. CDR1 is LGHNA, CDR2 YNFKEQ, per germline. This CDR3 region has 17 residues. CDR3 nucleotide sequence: TGTGCCAGCAGCCAAGAAAGGGGGCAGGGGAACACCGGGGAGCTGTTTTTT. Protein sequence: CASSQERGQGNTGELFF.

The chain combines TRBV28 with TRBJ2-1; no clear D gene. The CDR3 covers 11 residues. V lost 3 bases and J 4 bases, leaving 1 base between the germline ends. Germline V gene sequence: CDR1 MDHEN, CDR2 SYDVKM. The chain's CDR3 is CASSFYNEQFF. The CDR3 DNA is TGTGCCAGCAGTTTTTACAATGAGCAGTTCTTC.

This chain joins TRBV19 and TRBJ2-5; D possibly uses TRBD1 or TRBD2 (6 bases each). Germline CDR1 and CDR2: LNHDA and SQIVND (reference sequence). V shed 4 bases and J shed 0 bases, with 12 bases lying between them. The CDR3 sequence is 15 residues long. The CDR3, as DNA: TGTGCCAGTAGTACCGGGGGCTCGTACCAAGAGACCCAGTACTTC. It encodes CASSTGGSYQETQYF. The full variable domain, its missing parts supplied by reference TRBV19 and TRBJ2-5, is DGGITQSPKYLFRKEGQNVTLSCEQNLNHDAMYWYRQDPGQGLRLIYYSQIVNDFQKGDIAEGYSVSREKKESFPLTVTSAQKNPTAFYLCASSTGGSYQETQYFGPGTRLLVL.

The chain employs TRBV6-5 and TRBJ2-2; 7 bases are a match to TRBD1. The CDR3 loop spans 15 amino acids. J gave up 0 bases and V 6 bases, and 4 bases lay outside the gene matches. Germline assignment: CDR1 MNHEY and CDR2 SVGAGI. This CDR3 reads CASRGQSPNTGELFF. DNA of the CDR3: TGTGCCAGCAGGGGACAGAGCCCGAACACCGGGGAGCTGTTTTTT.

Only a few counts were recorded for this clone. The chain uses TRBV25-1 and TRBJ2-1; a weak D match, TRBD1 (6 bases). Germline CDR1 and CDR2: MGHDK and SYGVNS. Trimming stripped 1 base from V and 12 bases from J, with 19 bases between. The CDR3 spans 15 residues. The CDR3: CASSELHMGAGRQFF. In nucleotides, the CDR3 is TGTGCCAGCAGTGAATTACACATGGGGGCAGGGCGGCAGTTCTTC.

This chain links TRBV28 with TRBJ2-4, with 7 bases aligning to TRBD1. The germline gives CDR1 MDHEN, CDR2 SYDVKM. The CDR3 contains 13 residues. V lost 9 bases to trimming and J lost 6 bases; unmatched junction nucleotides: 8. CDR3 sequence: CASRTGLSNIQYF. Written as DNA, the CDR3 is TGTGCCAGTAGGACAGGCCTGTCAAACATTCAGTACTTC.

The CDR3 nucleotides read TGTGCCAGTAGTAGGACAGGGGCGACTGAAGCTTTCTTT. Translation gives CASSRTGATEAFF. This rearrangement joins TRBV19 to TRBJ1-1; 9 bases are a match to TRBD1. V lost 4 bases, J lost 5 bases, and 2 bases stayed unmatched. Germline V gene sequence: CDR1 LNHDA, CDR2 SQIVND (reference sequence). This CDR3 has 13 amino acids.

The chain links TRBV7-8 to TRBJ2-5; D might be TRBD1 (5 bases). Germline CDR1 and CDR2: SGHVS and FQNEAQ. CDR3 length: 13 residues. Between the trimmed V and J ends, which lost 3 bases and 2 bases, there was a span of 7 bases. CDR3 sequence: CASSFRQQETQYF. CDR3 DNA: TGTGCCAGCAGCTTCAGACAGCAAGAGACCCAGTACTTC.

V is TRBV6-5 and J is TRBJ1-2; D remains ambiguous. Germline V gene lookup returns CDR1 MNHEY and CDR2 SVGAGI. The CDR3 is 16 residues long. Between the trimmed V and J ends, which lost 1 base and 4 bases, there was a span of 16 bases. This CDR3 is CASSYFKLSLGYGYTF. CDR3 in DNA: TGTGCCAGCAGTTACTTTAAATTATCGCTCGGCTATGGCTACACCTTC.

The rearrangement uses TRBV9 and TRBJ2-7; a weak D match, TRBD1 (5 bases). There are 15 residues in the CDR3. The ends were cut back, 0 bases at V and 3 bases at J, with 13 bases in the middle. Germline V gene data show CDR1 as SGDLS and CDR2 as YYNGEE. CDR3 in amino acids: CASSVGPVDSYEQYF. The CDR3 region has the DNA TGTGCCAGCAGCGTAGGCCCCGTTGACAGCTACGAGCAGTACTTC.

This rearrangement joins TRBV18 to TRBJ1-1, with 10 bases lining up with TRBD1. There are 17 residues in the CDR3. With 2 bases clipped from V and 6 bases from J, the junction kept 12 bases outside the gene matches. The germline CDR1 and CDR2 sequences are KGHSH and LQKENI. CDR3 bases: TGTGCCAGCTCACCAATGGGACAGGGGATTAGGATCGCTGAAGCTTTCTTT. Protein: CASSPMGQGIRIAEAFF.